This T cell receptor (beta chain) was recorded in a study of naive and memory T cell subsets. Overall study results and limits: There was no ground truth to check naive and memory subset results.

The beta constant-region primer was an equimolar mix of two oligonucleotides covering TRBC1 and TRBC2. TCRdb itself ran the UMI-ligation and nested PCR reads through MiXCR, one entry per CDR3 protein. The table lists 65,000 to 85,000 distinct CDR3 sequences, around 13% of them singletons, with about 0.93% in the top ten. The CDR3 runs to 13 residues. The junction had 7 bases not matched to a gene; V was cut back by 5 bases and J by 5 bases. Germline V gene sequence: CDR1 SQVTM, CDR2 ANQGSEA. From the second PCR step, alpha and beta chains were amplified apart. Cells stained for CD3, CD4, CD8, CD45RA, CD27 and viability were sorted into four CD45RA/CD27 subsets. This clonotype showed up just a few times. Its cognate antigen is unknown.

The source of this sequence is a human donor in good health. Specimen: central memory CD4+ T cells from blood. This chain joins TRBV29-1 and TRBJ2-7, with 9 bases identical to TRBD1. CDR3 protein: CSVSRDRAHEQYF. The CDR3 coding sequence is TGCAGCGTTTCCCGGGACAGGGCCCACGAGCAGTACTTC.